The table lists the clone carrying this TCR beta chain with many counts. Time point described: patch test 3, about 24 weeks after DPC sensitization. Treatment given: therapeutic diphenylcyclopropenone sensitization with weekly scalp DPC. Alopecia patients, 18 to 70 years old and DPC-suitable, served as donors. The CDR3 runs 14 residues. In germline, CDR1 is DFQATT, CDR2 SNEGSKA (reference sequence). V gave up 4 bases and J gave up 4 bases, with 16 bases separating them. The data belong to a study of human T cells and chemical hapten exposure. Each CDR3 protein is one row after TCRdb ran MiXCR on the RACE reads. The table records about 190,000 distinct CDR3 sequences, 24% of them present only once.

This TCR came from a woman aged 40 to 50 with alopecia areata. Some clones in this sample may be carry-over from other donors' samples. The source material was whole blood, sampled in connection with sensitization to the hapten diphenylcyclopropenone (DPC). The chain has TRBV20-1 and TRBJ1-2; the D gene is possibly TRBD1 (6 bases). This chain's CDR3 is CSATIIQGAYGYTF. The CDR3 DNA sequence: TGCAGTGCTACAATCATACAGGGAGCCTATGGCTACACCTTC.